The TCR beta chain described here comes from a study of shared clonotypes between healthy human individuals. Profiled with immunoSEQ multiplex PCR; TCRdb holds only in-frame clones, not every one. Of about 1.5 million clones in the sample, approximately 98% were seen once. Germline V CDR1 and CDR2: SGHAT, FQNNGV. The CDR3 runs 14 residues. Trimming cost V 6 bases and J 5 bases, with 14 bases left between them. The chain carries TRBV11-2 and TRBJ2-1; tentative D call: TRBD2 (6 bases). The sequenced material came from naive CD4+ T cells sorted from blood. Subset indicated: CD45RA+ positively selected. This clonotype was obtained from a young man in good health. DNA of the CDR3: TGTGCCAGCAGGGCGGCGGGAAGTCACAATGAGCAGTTCTTC. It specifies CASRAAGSHNEQFF.